Shown below are 5 T cell receptor beta chains from a single sample sequenced in a study of blood T cell repertoires in COVID-19. Data came from immunoSEQ multiplex PCR; TCRdb stores just in-frame clones and leaves some out. Of 200,000 to 250,000 clones in the sample, 82% were seen once. The sample comprised peripheral blood. These receptors were collected from a woman in her sixties or seventies with COVID-19, enrolled during active disease.

This chain uses TRBV28 with TRBJ1-2; no clear D gene. Trimming took off 10 bases at V and 3 bases at J, with 15 bases between the two ends. Germline V gene data show CDR1 as MDHEN and CDR2 as SYDVKM. This CDR3 spans 13 amino acids. The CDR3 protein is CATMGEVYYGYTF. Written as DNA, the CDR3 is TGTGCCACCATGGGAGAGGTGTACTATGGCTACACCTTC.

The chain recombines TRBV7-9 with TRBJ2-6; 7 nucleotides agree with TRBD1. V lost 9 bases and J lost 0; bases outside the gene matches: 8. CDR3 size: 16 residues. Germline V gene data show CDR1 as SEHNR and CDR2 as FQNEAQ (reference sequence). CDR3 sequence (DNA): TGTGCCAGAGAGACAGGGTCTGGCTCTGGGGCCAACGTCCTGACTTTC. Its protein is CARETGSGSGANVLTF.

The chain uses TRBV6-6 and TRBJ1-5, with 10 positions matching TRBD1. The CDR3 spans 16 residues. Per germline, CDR1 MNHNY and CDR2 SVGAGI (reference sequence). V shed 2 bases and J 2 bases; nucleotides not matched to a gene: 3. CDR3 in DNA: TGTGCCAGCAGTTACGGGACAGGGGTGGGCAATCAGCCCCAGCATTTT. This codes for CASSYGTGVGNQPQHF.

This chain uses TRBV2 with TRBJ2-7, with 8 positions matching TRBD2. CDR3 length: 12 amino acids. The trim removed 7 bases at V and 1 base at J, leaving 0 bases unmatched. Germline assignment: CDR1 SNHLY and CDR2 FYNNEI. CDR3 in amino acids: CASKRESYEQYF. The CDR3 DNA sequence: TGTGCCAGCAAGCGGGAGTCCTACGAGCAGTACTTC.

The chain joins TRBV27 to TRBJ2-1; TRBD2 aligns across 9 bases. With V trimmed by 1 base and J by 5 bases, 12 bases remained unmatched. CDR1 is MNHEY and CDR2 is SMNVEV in the germline V gene (reference sequence). The CDR3 contains 18 residues. The CDR3 DNA reads TGTGCCAGCAGTTTATTCCCGCTGGGACTAGCCATAGACAATGAGCAGTTCTTC. This codes for CASSLFPLGLAIDNEQFF.